This is a list of T cell receptor beta chains from one sample in a study of CD8 T cells in Susac syndrome. TCRdb reprocessed the immunoSEQ multiplex PCR reads via MiXCR and lists one record per CDR3 protein. The sample records about 150,000 distinct CDR3 sequences, 94% being singletons. The sequenced material came from CD8+ T cells from PBMCs. The receptor source for this set is a human donor with multiple sclerosis. Each CDR3 is given with its conserved first and last residue. The D gene is left open where the match is weak. The size field is filled for only some rows; it gives once, few, many or a size class.

clone size	V gene	D gene	J gene	CDR3 DNA	CDR3 protein
NA	TRBV2	NA	TRBJ1-6	TGTGCCAGCAGTGTGAGTAATTCACCCCTCCACTTT	CASSVSNSPLHF
NA	TRBV9	NA	TRBJ1-2	TGTGCCAGCAGCGTAGAGGCAGTTCCGTACTATGGCTACACCTTC	CASSVEAVPYYGYTF
NA	TRBV3-1	NA	TRBJ2-2	TGTGCCAGCAGCTGGAGGGGTGAAGCCGGGGAGCTGTTTTTT	CASSWRGEAGELFF
NA	TRBV16	NA	TRBJ1-2	TGTGCCAGCAGCCAATTGAGCTACACCTTC	CASSQLSYTF
NA	TRBV27	TRBD1	TRBJ2-7	TGTGCCAGCAGTCCCGGGACAGGGGGGCGCGAGCAGTACTTC	CASSPGTGGREQYF
NA	TRBV28	NA	TRBJ2-1	TGTGCCAGCAGTTTAAGGGATTCCCCCTACAATGAGCAGTTCTTC	CASSLRDSPYNEQFF
NA	TRBV20-1	TRBD1	TRBJ1-2	TGCAGTGCTAGAAAGGGGGCGCGGGATGGCTACACCTTC	CSARKGARDGYTF
NA	TRBV12-5	NA	TRBJ2-1	TGTGCTAGTGGTTTGCCCACCAACAGGGTCTCCTACAATGAGCAGTTCTTC	CASGLPTNRVSYNEQFF
NA	TRBV29-1	TRBD1	TRBJ2-7	TGCAGCGTTTCGCAGGGGGCCTACGAGCAGTACTTC	CSVSQGAYEQYF
NA	TRBV7-9	TRBD1	TRBJ1-5	TGTGCCAGCAGCTCCCAGGGGGTAGATCAGCCCCAGCATTTT	CASSSQGVDQPQHF
NA	TRBV11-2	TRBD2	TRBJ2-5	TGTGCCAGCAGCATAAAGGGAGGGCGTGGGGAGACCCAGTACTTC	CASSIKGGRGETQYF
once	TRBV7-8	NA	TRBJ2-5	TGTGCCAGCAGCTTGCTGGGAGAACAAGAGACCCAGTACTTC	CASSLLGEQETQYF
NA	TRBV2	TRBD2	TRBJ2-5	TGTGCCAGCAGTTCGAGAAGGGGCGGGGGTGAGACCCAGTACTTC	CASSSRRGGGETQYF
NA	TRBV7-7	NA	TRBJ2-5	TGTGCCAGCAGAAACACCCCGGGGAGAATCCAAGAGACCCAGTACTTC	CASRNTPGRIQETQYF
once	TRBV28	TRBD1	TRBJ1-2	TGTGCCACCGGGGGACAGGGGGCAGACGGCTACACCTTC	CATGGQGADGYTF
NA	TRBV29-1	NA	TRBJ1-1	TGCAGCGGAATCTACCAGGGAATACTGAACACTGAAGCTTTCTTT	CSGIYQGILNTEAFF
NA	TRBV24-1	NA	TRBJ2-2	TGTGCCACCAGTGATCAGGACATGAAGACCGGGGAGCTGTTTTTT	CATSDQDMKTGELFF
NA	TRBV27	NA	TRBJ1-1	TGTGCCAGCAGCGGATTGGGCACTGAAGCTTTCTTT	CASSGLGTEAFF
NA	TRBV4-2	NA	TRBJ2-1	TGTGCCAGCAGCCAAGACTATCAGGGCGGTTACAATGAGCAGTTCTTC	CASSQDYQGGYNEQFF
NA	TRBV20-1	NA	TRBJ2-1	TGCAGTGCCATTAGCGACAATGAGCAGTTCTTC	CSAISDNEQFF
NA	TRBV3-1	NA	TRBJ1-2	TGTGCCAGCAGCCCCAGGGTCGGCTATGGCTACACCTTC	CASSPRVGYGYTF
NA	TRBV27	TRBD1	TRBJ1-2	TGTGCCAGCAGTTCTGGGACAGGGGTGTTAGGCTACACCTTC	CASSSGTGVLGYTF
NA	TRBV27	NA	TRBJ2-1	TGTGCCAGCAGTTTAGGACAGTCCTACAATGAGCAGTTCTTC	CASSLGQSYNEQFF
once	TRBV20-1	TRBD1	TRBJ2-6	TGCAGTGCACACCTTCCGGGACAGGGTCCCTCTGGGGCCAACGTCCTGACTTTC	CSAHLPGQGPSGANVLTF
NA	TRBV2	NA	TRBJ1-1	TGTGCCAGCAGCCTCAGTTCCACTGAAGCTTTCTTT	CASSLSSTEAFF
NA	TRBV20-1	NA	TRBJ1-2	TGCAGTGGTTTAACAGGGCGGGATGGCTACACCTTC	CSGLTGRDGYTF
NA	TRBV3-1	NA	TRBJ1-1	TGTGCCAGCAGCCAAGGAGGTCCCAGGACCCATCCAACCCAAAGGACTTTCTTT	CASSQGGPRTHPTQRTFF
NA	TRBV24-1	NA	TRBJ1-5	TGTGCCACCAGTGATTTGGGAGGGGTTCCGAGCAATCAGCCCCAGCATTTT	CATSDLGGVPSNQPQHF
NA	TRBV13	TRBD1	TRBJ2-1	TGTGCCAGCAGCATAAGACAGGGGATTAACGAAGGCAATGAGCAGTTCTTC	CASSIRQGINEGNEQFF
NA	TRBV2	TRBD1	TRBJ2-7	TGTGCCAGCAGCGCAGGGGGCTTCCACGAGCAGTACTTC	CASSAGGFHEQYF
NA	TRBV7-6	TRBD2	TRBJ2-5	TGTGCCAGCAGCTTACTGGGACTAGCGGGGAAGACCCAGTACTTC	CASSLLGLAGKTQYF
NA	TRBV29-1	NA	TRBJ2-2	TGCAGCGTTGAAGTGGTCTCACTAGCGAACACCGGGGAGCTGTTTTTT	CSVEVVSLANTGELFF
NA	TRBV29-1	NA	TRBJ2-1	TGCAGCGTTGTCGTTGGCGGGCCGGGGAGGAATGAGCAGTTCTTC	CSVVVGGPGRNEQFF
NA	TRBV7-8	NA	TRBJ1-2	TGTGCCAGCAGCTACCGAGCTGACTATGGCTACACCTTC	CASSYRADYGYTF
NA	TRBV5-1	NA	TRBJ1-1	TGCGCCAGCAGCTTGGATCGCCGGACTAACACTGAAGCTTTCTTT	CASSLDRRTNTEAFF
NA	TRBV2	TRBD2	TRBJ2-7	TGTGCCAGCAGGACTAGCGGGGGGGCCTACGAGCAGTACTTC	CASRTSGGAYEQYF
NA	TRBV4-1	TRBD2	TRBJ2-7	TGCGCCAGCAGCCAAGAGCCTAGCGGGGACACCTACGAGCAGTACTTC	CASSQEPSGDTYEQYF
NA	TRBV30	NA	TRBJ1-5	TGTGCCTGGAGTCCCGCCGACTCGATCAATCAGCCCCAGCATTTT	CAWSPADSINQPQHF
NA	TRBV2	NA	TRBJ1-2	TGTGCCAGCTTACAGTATGGCCTCACCTTC	CASLQYGLTF
NA	TRBV7-9	NA	TRBJ1-6	TGTGCCAGCAGCTTAGAGCCGGGCTCCTCACCCCTCCACTTT	CASSLEPGSSPLHF
once	TRBV4-2	NA	TRBJ1-6	TGTGCCAGCGGGGGCCGGGGTAATTCACCCCTCCACTTT	CASGGRGNSPLHF
few	TRBV27	NA	TRBJ1-2	TGTGCCAGCTCTGGGGGTAACTATGGCTACACCTTC	CASSGGNYGYTF
NA	TRBV9	NA	TRBJ1-2	TGTGCCAGCAGCGTGGGTGGGGGTATGGATGGCTACACCTTC	CASSVGGGMDGYTF
NA	TRBV28	NA	TRBJ2-7	TGTGCCAGCAGTTGGGGTGCTGGGGTATGGTCCGAGCAGTACTTC	CASSWGAGVWSEQYF
NA	TRBV11-2	NA	TRBJ1-2	TGTGCCAGCAGCTTAGATCGGGATGCTAACTATGGCTACACCTTC	CASSLDRDANYGYTF
NA	TRBV7-9	NA	TRBJ2-7	TGTGCCAGCAGCCCACTCGAGGGGAGGAGCTACGAGCAGTACTTC	CASSPLEGRSYEQYF
NA	TRBV20-1	TRBD2	TRBJ2-7	TGCAGTGCTAGAGATCTTTCGAGGACTAGCGGGGGTACCTGGTACGAGCAGTACTTC	CSARDLSRTSGGTWYEQYF
NA	TRBV27	NA	TRBJ2-7	TGTGCCAGCAGTTTAGGATATGGGGCCTACGAGCAGTACTTC	CASSLGYGAYEQYF
NA	TRBV30	TRBD1	TRBJ1-4	TGTGCCTGGAGTTACCCGGACAGGGGGGACGAAAAACTGTTTTTT	CAWSYPDRGDEKLFF
NA	TRBV29-1	TRBD2	TRBJ2-3	TGCAGCGTTTCTGGTTCCTTGCGGGGGACAGATACGCAGTATTTT	CSVSGSLRGTDTQYF
NA	TRBV29-1	TRBD1	TRBJ2-1	TGCAGCGTTGGACAGGGGATTTCCTACAATGAGCAGTTCTTC	CSVGQGISYNEQFF
NA	TRBV20-1	NA	TRBJ2-6	TGCAGTGCTAGGATCTCTGGGGCCAACGTCCTGACTTTC	CSARISGANVLTF
NA	TRBV27	TRBD1	TRBJ2-2	TGTGCCAGCAGTCTATCAGGGGGCTCGAACACCGGGGAGCTGTTTTTT	CASSLSGGSNTGELFF
NA	TRBV18	NA	TRBJ2-1	TGTGCCAGCTCACCACCCGCCGGGACGGGGTACAATGAGCAGTTCTTC	CASSPPAGTGYNEQFF
NA	TRBV27	NA	TRBJ2-5	TGTGCCTCACAGGGGGGGGGCTCAGAGACCCAGTACTTC	CASQGGGSETQYF
NA	TRBV20-1	NA	TRBJ2-3	TGCAGTGCCCCGAGAGATACGCAGTATTTT	CSAPRDTQYF
NA	TRBV20-1	NA	TRBJ2-7	TGCAGTGCCCCGGGGCGGGGCTACGAGCAGTACTTC	CSAPGRGYEQYF
NA	TRBV15	NA	TRBJ2-5	TGTGCCACCAGCAGTCGTACAGGGACCCAAGAGACCCAGTACTTC	CATSSRTGTQETQYF